Below, 23 T cell receptor beta chains from the same sample are listed, as sequenced in a study of T cell responses to AZD1222 COVID-19 vaccine. The protocol was immunoSEQ multiplex PCR, while the TCRdb copy is restricted to in-frame clones and leaves out a portion. Altogether about 190,000 clones are present, 85% to 95% being singletons, with the ten largest covering 3.6%. Sequencing was performed on peripheral blood, taken 28 days after the second dose of the MenACWY control vaccine. The source is an adult who received the MenACWY meningococcal vaccine as a control.

The chain couples TRBV4-3 to TRBJ2-7; TRBD1 agrees at 9 bases. Germline assignment: CDR1 LGHNA and CDR2 YSLEER. This CDR3 comprises 16 residues. V lost 1 base to trimming and J lost 5 bases; unmatched junction nucleotides: 9. The CDR3 loop is CASSQVGGTGINEQYF. The CDR3 nucleotides read TGCGCCAGCAGCCAAGTCGGTGGGACAGGGATAAACGAGCAGTACTTC.

The chain employs TRBV9 and TRBJ2-7; 11 positions match TRBD2. V trimming: 7 bases; J trimming: 5 bases; junction bases outside the gene matches: 5. CDR1 SGDLS and CDR2 YYNGEE come from the germline V gene. The CDR3 is made up of 13 amino acids. The CDR3 DNA follows: TGTGCCAGCTCTAAGGGACTAGCGGACGAGCAGTACTTC. This codes for CASSKGLADEQYF.

In DNA, the CDR3 is TGTGCCAGCCGTGGGAGGGAGGAAGATACGCAGTATTTT. It translates to CASRGREEDTQYF. The chain employs TRBV12-3 or TRBV12-4 and TRBJ2-3, with 7 bases lining up with TRBD2. J lost 5 bases, V lost 8 bases, and 7 bases had no gene match. This CDR3 comprises 13 residues.

The V gene is TRBV3-1 (or the pseudogene TRBV3-2), the J gene TRBJ1-1; 11 bases align to TRBD1. The CDR3 contains 14 residues. Trimming took 4 bases from V and 11 from J; bases not matched to a gene: 9. The germline V gene encodes CDR1 LGHDT and CDR2 YNNKEL (reference sequence). CDR3 sequence reads: CASSPVRTGGGAFF. The CDR3 bases are TGTGCCAGCAGCCCCGTTCGGACAGGGGGCGGCGCTTTCTTT.

The V call is TRBV30, the J call TRBJ2-1; D gene unclear. Trimming stripped 8 bases from V and 5 bases from J, with 16 bases between. Germline lookup yields CDR1 GTSNPN and CDR2 SVGIG (reference sequence). The CDR3 is made up of 13 amino acids. CDR3 DNA sequence: TGTGCCGGATCCCAACCCTGGGACAATGAGCAGTTCTTC. Its protein product is CAGSQPWDNEQFF.

V gene TRBV27 combines with J gene TRBJ2-1; tentative D call: TRBD2 (6 bases). This CDR3 spans 12 amino acids. The germline V and J ends were trimmed by 5 bases and 8 bases, with 10 bases remaining between them. Germline loops: CDR1 MNHEY, CDR2 SMNVEV (reference sequence). CDR3 residues: CASSPGVYEQFF. The CDR3 DNA reads as TGTGCCAGCAGTCCGGGGGTTTATGAGCAGTTCTTC.

V gene TRBV19 combines with J gene TRBJ1-3; D might be TRBD1 (5 bases). The germline V gene has CDR1 LNHDA and CDR2 SQIVND (reference sequence). This CDR3 contains 15 residues. Trimming left V 3 bases short and J 2 bases short, with 11 bases between. The CDR3 loop reads CASSILGEPGNTIYF. The CDR3 DNA reads TGTGCCAGTAGTATTTTGGGGGAACCTGGAAACACCATATATTTT.

The rearrangement links TRBV28 to TRBJ1-4, with TRBD1 matching over 9 bases. The CDR3 consists of 15 residues. The ends lost 5 bases at V and 5 bases at J; junction bases unmatched: 6. CDR1 and CDR2 from the germline V gene are MDHEN and SYDVKM. The CDR3 protein is CASSAPGTGNEKLFF. CDR3 DNA: TGTGCCAGCAGTGCCCCCGGGACAGGGAATGAAAAACTGTTTTTT.

This chain links TRBV5-6 with TRBJ1-2; 11 bases are shared with TRBD1. The length of the CDR3 is 16 residues. CDR1 and CDR2 from the germline V gene are SGHDT and YYEEEE. The J segment lost 2 bases and the V segment lost 4 bases, leaving 7 bases of the junction unmatched. CDR3 in amino acids: CASSAGTGGRNYGYTF. The CDR3 DNA reads TGTGCCAGCAGCGCGGGGACAGGGGGGAGAAACTATGGCTACACCTTC.

The chain uses TRBV5-1 and TRBJ2-7; 7 nucleotides agree with TRBD1. The CDR3 contains 14 residues. From germline, CDR1 is SGHRS and CDR2 YFSETQ. The V segment lost 4 bases and the J segment 2 bases; nucleotides outside the gene matches: 6. The CDR3 is CASSDSGTAYEQYF. The CDR3 region has the DNA TGCGCCAGCAGCGATTCAGGGACAGCCTACGAGCAGTACTTC.

This clone was found once. CDR3 protein: CASPSSPPPGGTGGPHEQFF. CDR3 nucleotide sequence: TGTGCCAGCCCCTCCTCCCCACCTCCGGGCGGGACGGGAGGGCCGCATGAGCAGTTCTTC. This chain uses TRBV5-4 with TRBJ2-1, with 8 bases fitting TRBD2. Trimming cost V 7 bases and J 8 bases; bases outside gene matches: 29. The CDR3 consists of 20 residues. CDR1 is SGHNT and CDR2 is YYREEE in the germline V gene (reference sequence).

The rearrangement joins TRBV2 to TRBJ2-7, with 14 bases aligning to TRBD2. Germline values: CDR1 SNHLY, CDR2 FYNNEI. There are 17 residues in the CDR3. Trimming removed 5 bases from V and 0 bases from J; junction bases left unmatched: 6. CDR3 in amino acids: CASSLGLAGALSYEQYF. CDR3 coding DNA: TGTGCCAGCAGTTTGGGACTAGCGGGAGCCCTCTCCTACGAGCAGTACTTC.

The V call is TRBV24-1, the J call TRBJ2-1, with a tentative D call TRBD2 (6 bases). Germline V gene data show CDR1 as KGHDR and CDR2 as SFDVKD. V lost 4 bases, J lost 8 bases, and 20 bases lay in between. There are 16 residues in the CDR3. The CDR3 loop reads CATSEPTGPGEDEQFF. The CDR3 nucleotides read TGTGCCACCAGTGAGCCCACAGGACCGGGGGAGGATGAGCAGTTCTTC.

The chain links TRBV7-9 to TRBJ1-6; 9 bases match TRBD1. Losses at the gene ends were 1 base for V and 10 bases for J; bases not matched to a gene: 5. Germline CDR1 reads SEHNR; CDR2 reads FQNEAQ (reference sequence). The CDR3 is made up of 15 amino acids. CDR3 amino acids: CASSLGGQGGSPLHF. DNA of the CDR3: TGTGCCAGCAGCTTAGGGGGACAGGGAGGCTCACCCCTCCACTTT.

The V gene is TRBV19, the J gene TRBJ2-3, with D hard to call. Per germline, CDR1 LNHDA and CDR2 SQIVND (reference sequence). This CDR3 contains 11 residues. The V end was cut by 5 bases, the J end by 5 bases, with 5 bases between. CDR3 residues: CASSSGDTQYF. In DNA, the CDR3 is TGTGCCAGTAGTTCGGGAGATACGCAGTATTTT.

The chain carries TRBV7-3 and TRBJ2-1; D tentatively fits TRBD1 or TRBD2 (5 bases each). The CDR3 has 16 amino acids. Germline V gene sequence: CDR1 SGHTA, CDR2 FQGTGA. V lost 6 bases and J lost 0, with 15 bases in between. For the CDR3, the DNA is TGTGCCAGCAGTCCCTTTTCAGGGAGCTCCTACAATGAGCAGTTCTTC. It translates to CASSPFSGSSYNEQFF.

The gene calls are TRBV19 and TRBJ2-3; D remains ambiguous. CDR1 is LNHDA, CDR2 SQIVND, per germline (reference sequence). The CDR3 length is 13 residues. V lost 3 bases, J lost 3 bases, and 7 bases lay in between. CDR3 nucleotides: TGTGCCAGTAGTATCCCCGGGACAGATACGCAGTATTTT. Translated: CASSIPGTDTQYF. The variable domain in full, completed from reference TRBV19 and TRBJ2-3, reads DGGITQSPKYLFRKEGQNVTLSCEQNLNHDAMYWYRQDPGQGLRLIYYSQIVNDFQKGDIAEGYSVSREKKESFPLTVTSAQKNPTAFYLCASSIPGTDTQYFGPGTRLTVL.

V is TRBV7-9 and J is TRBJ1-1; no clear D. Germline lookup yields CDR1 SEHNR and CDR2 FQNEAQ (reference sequence). Trimming removed 0 bases from V and 6 bases from J, with 5 bases in between. CDR3 length: 12 amino acids. The CDR3 here is CASSLAVAEAFF. DNA for the CDR3: TGTGCCAGCAGCTTAGCAGTTGCTGAAGCTTTCTTT.

The V gene is TRBV27, the J gene TRBJ2-7; D gene ambiguous. This CDR3 has 12 residues. The V end was cut by 0 bases, the J end by 4 bases, with 4 bases between. Germline CDR1 reads MNHEY; CDR2 reads SMNVEV (reference sequence). CDR3 sequence (DNA): TGTGCCAGCAGTTTATCGAAGTACGAGCAGTACTTC. Translating it yields CASSLSKYEQYF.

This clone was found once. V and J are TRBV11-2 and TRBJ2-5, with 7 nucleotides matching TRBD2. The germline CDR1 and CDR2 sequences are SGHAT and FQNNGV. Trimming cost V 2 bases and J 4 bases; bases outside gene matches: 10. There are 16 residues in the CDR3. The CDR3: CASSLLVGGPPETQYF. CDR3 coding DNA: TGTGCCAGCAGCTTATTGGTGGGAGGGCCCCCAGAGACCCAGTACTTC.

The chain couples TRBV27 to TRBJ1-2; no clear D gene. The germline CDR1 and CDR2 sequences are MNHEY and SMNVEV (reference sequence). Trimming cost V 6 bases and J 4 bases, with 12 bases left between them. The CDR3 spans 13 residues. CDR3 residues: CASSPLGIYGYTF. CDR3 nucleotide sequence: TGTGCCAGCAGCCCTCTGGGAATCTATGGCTACACCTTC.

This rearrangement joins TRBV4-1 to TRBJ1-1; tentative D call: TRBD1 (5 bases). This CDR3 region has 14 residues. The germline V gene has CDR1 MGHRA and CDR2 YSYEKL. Trimming shortened V by 0 bases and J by 5 bases, and 10 bases separated the two germline ends. For the CDR3, the DNA is TGCGCCAGCAGCCAAGACCAGGGCGGAACTGAAGCTTTCTTT. Its protein product is CASSQDQGGTEAFF.

The chain combines TRBV19 with TRBJ1-2, with a weak D call TRBD1 (6 bases). The CDR3 is 13 residues long. Per the germline V gene, CDR1 is LNHDA and CDR2 is SQIVND (reference sequence). V gave up 5 bases and J gave up 3 bases, with 10 bases separating them. CDR3 region: CASSLQGDYGYTF. The CDR3 nucleotides are TGTGCCAGTAGTTTACAGGGAGACTATGGCTACACCTTC.